Here is one TCR beta chain with its context. Its antigen is not yet known. Nothing much larger sits one base from this clone, and base qualities are not available. The donors were healthy, HIV-negative adults with no recently reported acute infections or vaccinations. All donors were Caucasian adults living in Nashville, Tennessee, USA. CD8 memory samples combined magnetically selected CD45RO+ cells with CCR7-negative CD45RA+ effector memory (TemRA) cells. After blood collection by leukapheresis, PBMCs were isolated using Ficoll-Histopaque density gradient centrifugation and then cryopreserved in the vapor phase of liquid nitrogen. Analytical flow cytometry was used to check the purity and quantity of every magnetically sorted T cell population. Each sorted fraction had its genomic DNA isolated and then quantified by UV absorbance on a Nanodrop 2000c. Using the deep immunoSEQ assay, TCR CDR3 regions were amplified from genomic DNA by multiplex PCR. For each cell subset, the extracted genomic DNA was distributed evenly across all wells of several immunoSEQ 96-well plates, and each plate served as one replicate. For sorted subsets, approximately 210 ng of genomic DNA, equivalent to 30,000 or so T cell genomes, went into each replicate PCR. The purified libraries were quantified using a Qubit 3.0 fluorometer, sized with a Bioanalyzer 2100, and then quantified again using the KAPA Library Quantification kit. A separate single-read 150-cycle Illumina NextSeq 550 flow cell was used to sequence each immunoSEQ 96-well plate. The authors processed their data as follows. Because the immunoSEQ output held only junctional sequences and lacked quality scores, the filtering could not match the filtering applied to full-length reads. Sequences were annotated with PyIR, a Python wrapper for IgBLAST v1.9, and V/J genes and CDR3 were assigned using IMGT germline references. Any read was removed if the V/J assignment was weak (E-value above 1e-6), the CDR3 was missing, or the read contained stop codons, out-of-frame junctions, or ambiguous translated residues. V3J clonotypes were defined as sequences sharing the same inferred V gene, J gene, and CDR3 amino acid sequence. The percentage overlap between two repertoires was calculated by dividing the number of shared unique clonotypes by the size of the smaller repertoire. Three approaches were used to assess repertoire richness: RTK rarefaction, the Chao1 estimator, and Recon v2.1 estimates of unobserved clonotypes. Generation probabilities for all TCRbeta clonotypes obtained by the gDNA method from a handful of donors were computed using OLGA. The table was pulled from immuneACCESS by TCRdb, which kept in-frame rearrangements only. Such tables lose some clones; where checked, under half of the loss comes from unresolved V genes, and the rest has no known cause. V and J calls and clone size come straight from that table; D and trimming were deduced from the DNA. The sample records hundreds of thousands of clones, more than 75% of which are singletons. Clones ranked in the top ten supply roughly 16% of the sample.

Measured from the cysteine to the phenylalanine, the CDR3 is 14 residues long. Here the CDR3 DNA is all that survives: 42 bases in frame from base 1. V sheds 2 bases and J sheds 6 bases, leaving 13 bases between their ends. For CDR1 and CDR2, the germline V gene lists MNHNS and SASEGT. These data originate in a study of shared clonotypes between healthy human individuals (dated by TCRdb to about 2020). General notes on the study: The cohort comprised two women and a few men aged 18 to 49 years. For each donor, CD4 naive and CD4 memory were each given three plates, CD8 naive was given two plates, and CD8 memory was given one plate. To estimate repertoire size and how much clonotypes are shared between individuals, the study performed deep sequencing of blood TCR repertoires from 4 to 6 healthy adults. Libraries were prepared and TCR repertoires were sequenced by different laboratories using diverse techniques, in order to increase sequencing depth and limit assay-specific biases. Leukapheresis yielded between about 0.9 and 10 billion PBMCs per donor. The study at large found these results: Naive subsets generally had larger estimated clonotype richness than memory subsets did. Pairwise subsampling indicated that sequencing depth was expected to affect the degree of clonotype sharing among donors. Because the study included only a small number of donors, the genetic and exposure-history diversity represented was limited. Rarefaction of sorted-subset datasets indicated incomplete sequencing despite the large sequencing depth. Sampling was restricted to blood, and TCR repertoires in tissues likely differ from the TCR repertoires found in blood. Across four donors, about 5.2% of naive CD4, around 3.3% of naive CD8, 2.3% of memory CD4, and approximately 0.4% of memory CD8 clonotypes were shared. Compared with non-shared clonotypes, clonotypes shared by all four sorted-subset donors had higher generation probabilities.

The TCR sequence derives from a man between 18 and 29 years old in good health. Recombination connected TRBV6-1 to TRBJ1-2, and TRBD1 may be the D gene, going by 6 matching bases. Sequenced input: memory CD8+ T cells sorted from blood. This sample's cell subset or site label indicates: CD45RO+ cells pooled with CCR7-negative TemRA cells. The base sequence is TGTGCCAGCAGTGAATCAGCGGCAGGGGATGGCTACACCTTC. This is translated as CASSESAAGDGYTF.